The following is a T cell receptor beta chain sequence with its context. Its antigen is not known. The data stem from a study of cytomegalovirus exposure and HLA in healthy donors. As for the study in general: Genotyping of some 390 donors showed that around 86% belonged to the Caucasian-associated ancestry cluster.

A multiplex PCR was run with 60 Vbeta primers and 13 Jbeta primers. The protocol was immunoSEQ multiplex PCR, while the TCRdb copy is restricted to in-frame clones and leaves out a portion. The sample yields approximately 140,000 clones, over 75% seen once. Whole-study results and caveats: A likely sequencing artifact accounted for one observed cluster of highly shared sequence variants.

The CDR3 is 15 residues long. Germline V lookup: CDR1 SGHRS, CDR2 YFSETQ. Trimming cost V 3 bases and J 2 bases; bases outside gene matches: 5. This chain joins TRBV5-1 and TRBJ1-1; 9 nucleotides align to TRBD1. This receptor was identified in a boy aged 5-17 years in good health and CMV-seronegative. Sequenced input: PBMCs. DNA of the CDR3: TGCGCCAGCAGCTGGGGACAGGGTTCAAACACTGAAGCTTTCTTT. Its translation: CASSWGQGSNTEAFF. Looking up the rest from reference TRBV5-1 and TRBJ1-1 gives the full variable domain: KAGVTQTPRYLIKTRGQQVTLSCSPISGHRSVSWYQQTPGQGLQFLFEYFSETQRNKGNFPGRFSGRQFSNSRSEMNVSTLELGDSALYLCASSWGQGSNTEAFFGQGTRLTVV.